This note documents a single T cell receptor beta chain sequence. Its antigen remains undetermined. Base-call qualities are not available, and no considerably larger clone is one nucleotide away. The trial excluded patients who had a history of autoimmune disease or were on systemic immunosuppression. In every dose cohort, peripheral blood was drawn for TCR sequencing at baseline, cycle 4 day 1, and cycle 7 day 1. The samples were drawn from a first-in-human, open-label, multicenter phase I dose-escalation trial of ivuxolimab. Adults with locally advanced or metastatic melanoma, renal cell carcinoma, hepatocellular carcinoma or head and neck squamous cell carcinoma were enrolled in the trial. Before TCR sequencing, CD4+ T cells and CD8+ T cells from peripheral blood were sorted into separate populations. This entry is derived from a study of OX40 agonist ivuxolimab in advanced cancers. A note on the overall study: The costimulatory receptor OX40 (CD134) was targeted by ivuxolimab, a fully human IgG2 agonistic monoclonal antibody. Intravenous ivuxolimab was administered to patients every 2 weeks at six dose levels: 0.01, 0.1, 0.3, 1.5, 3 and 10 mg/kg. Of the roughly 54 dose-escalation patients, hepatocellular carcinoma was present in 19, melanoma in approximately 15, renal cell carcinoma in 9 and head and neck cancer in 9. The dose-escalation cohort was roughly 80% male with a mean age of roughly 62 years, ranging from roughly 23 to 79. Patients were allowed to have had prior anti-PD-1, anti-PD-L1 or anti-CTLA-4 therapy, and 40% of the dose-escalation patients had been treated with checkpoint inhibitors. Three dose-escalation patients achieved partial responses, one with hepatocellular carcinoma and two with cutaneous melanoma. The point of sequencing TCRbeta in the periphery was to test whether ivuxolimab changed TCR sequence diversity and drove clonal T-cell expansion. The monotherapy dose-escalation portion (N of about 49 patients) of the phase I ivuxolimab trial is reported in the paper. Overall results and qualifications from the work: Low levels of normalized T-cell clonal expansion were also seen in some nonresponding patients. At doses from 0.1 to 3.0 mg/kg, clonal expansion was seen in both CD4+ and CD8+ blood T cells between baseline and week 6. After ivuxolimab, more expanded clones were found on average in CD8+ T cells than in CD4+ T cells. Partial responders in the 0.1-3.0 mg/kg groups had among the lowest normalized peripheral clonal expansion, especially among CD8+ T cells. Antigen specificity was not determined for the clonally expanded peripheral T cells.

For sequencing of the TCRbeta CDR3 region, genomic DNA was extracted from the sorted cells. The immunoSEQ Assay was used for sequencing of TCRbeta CDR3 regions. This is the immuneACCESS table as TCRdb keeps it, with only in-frame sequences that have V and J called. A part of the clones is gone; compared with another copy, unresolved V genes explain less than half, and the rest is unexplained. In all, the sample holds about 32,000 clones, and 84% of those were seen once. The biggest ten clones account for approximately 20% of the sample. The clonotype was recovered from an adult with an advanced solid tumor such as melanoma, head and neck, liver or kidney cancer. The sequencing here drew on CD4+ or CD8+ T cells sorted from blood, taken in a trial of the OX40 agonist ivuxolimab.

The bases read TGTGCCAGCAGCCAAGACAGAACCAACACTGAAGCTTTCTTT. Protein translation: CASSQDRTNTEAFF. The sequence is built from TRBV7-9 and TRBJ1-1, with TRBD1 perhaps the D gene, on 5 matching bases. The junction carries 12 bases between V and J, which are trimmed by 5 bases and 2 bases respectively. CDR1 and CDR2 (SEHNR, FQNEAQ) derive from the germline V gene (reference sequence). The CDR3 sequence holds 14 residues, the cysteine and phenylalanine included. Of all the DNA, just the CDR3 is kept, 42 bases in frame from base 1.